This paragraph covers one T cell receptor (beta chain) sequence. Its antigen is unidentified. This specimen belongs to a study of cytomegalovirus exposure and HLA in healthy donors. The CDR3 has 15 residues. V lost 10 bases, J lost 2 bases, and 20 bases lay in between. CDR1 is SGHVS, CDR2 FNYEAQ, per germline. In the PCR, 60 Vbeta and 13 Jbeta primers were used. Method: immunoSEQ multiplex PCR; TCRdb's copy keeps in-frame clones and lacks some. The repertoire includes 150,000 to 200,000 clones, around 75% of them detected once, and roughly 1.5% sits in the top ten. Study-wide points: As a later analysis revealed, the rate of TCR association differed by HLA locus, with DRB1 most and HLA-C fewest. High sensitivity and specificity were reportedly achieved when the classifier diagnosed cytomegalovirus status.

This receptor was identified in a woman aged 45-60 years in good health and CMV-seronegative. The rearrangement uses TRBV7-6 and TRBJ1-1; D remains unclear. Sequenced input: PBMCs. The CDR3 nucleotides are TGTGCCACGTACCCGGGAAAGGGCCGAAACACTGAAGCTTTCTTT. Its protein product is CATYPGKGRNTEAFF.